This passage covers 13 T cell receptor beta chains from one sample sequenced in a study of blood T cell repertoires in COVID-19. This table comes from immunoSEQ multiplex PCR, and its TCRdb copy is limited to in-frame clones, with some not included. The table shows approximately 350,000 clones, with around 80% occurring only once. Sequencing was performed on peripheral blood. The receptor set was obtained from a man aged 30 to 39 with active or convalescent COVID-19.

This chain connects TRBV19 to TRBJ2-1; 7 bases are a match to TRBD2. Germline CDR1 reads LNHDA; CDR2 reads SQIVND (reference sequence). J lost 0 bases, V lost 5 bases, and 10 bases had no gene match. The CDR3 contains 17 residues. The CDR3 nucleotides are TGTGCCAGTAGTCATATTGTTGGCGGGAGCTCCTACAATGAGCAGTTCTTC. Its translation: CASSHIVGGSSYNEQFF.

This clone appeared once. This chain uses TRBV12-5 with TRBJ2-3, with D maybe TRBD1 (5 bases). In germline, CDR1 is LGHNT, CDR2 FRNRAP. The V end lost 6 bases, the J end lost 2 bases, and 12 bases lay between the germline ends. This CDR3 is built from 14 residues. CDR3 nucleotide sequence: TGTGCTAGTGGACCTCAGGGTTACACAGATACGCAGTATTTT. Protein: CASGPQGYTDTQYF.

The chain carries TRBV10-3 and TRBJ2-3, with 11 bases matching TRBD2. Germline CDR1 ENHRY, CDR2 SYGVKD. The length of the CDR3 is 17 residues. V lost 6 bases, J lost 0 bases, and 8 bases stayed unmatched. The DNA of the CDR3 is TGTGCCATCAGGAGAGGCTTAGCGGGGGGGAGCACAGATACGCAGTATTTT. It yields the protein CAIRRGLAGGSTDTQYF.

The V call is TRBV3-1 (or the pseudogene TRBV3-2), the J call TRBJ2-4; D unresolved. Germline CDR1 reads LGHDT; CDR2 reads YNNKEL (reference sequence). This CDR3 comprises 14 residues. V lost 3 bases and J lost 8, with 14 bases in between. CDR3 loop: CASSQTGVGDIQYF. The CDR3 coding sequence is TGTGCCAGCAGCCAGACTGGAGTGGGTGACATTCAGTACTTC.

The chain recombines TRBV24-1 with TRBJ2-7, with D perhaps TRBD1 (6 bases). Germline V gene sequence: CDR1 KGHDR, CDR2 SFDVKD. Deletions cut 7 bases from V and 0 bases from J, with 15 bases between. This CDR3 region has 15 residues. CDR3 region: CATSEPGTISYEQYF. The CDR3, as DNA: TGTGCCACCAGCGAGCCCGGGACAATCTCCTACGAGCAGTACTTC.

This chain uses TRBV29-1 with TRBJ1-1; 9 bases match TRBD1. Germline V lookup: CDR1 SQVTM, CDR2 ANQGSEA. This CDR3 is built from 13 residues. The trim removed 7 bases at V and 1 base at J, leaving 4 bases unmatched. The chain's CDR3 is CSAGGQGNTEAFF. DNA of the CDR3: TGCAGCGCCGGGGGACAGGGGAACACTGAAGCTTTCTTT.

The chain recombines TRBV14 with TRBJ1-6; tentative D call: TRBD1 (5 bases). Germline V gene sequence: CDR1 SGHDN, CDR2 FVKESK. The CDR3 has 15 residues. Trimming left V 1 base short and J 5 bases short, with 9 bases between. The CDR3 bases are TGTGCCAGCAGCCAAGGGGGCAGAAATAATTCACCCCTCCACTTT. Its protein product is CASSQGGRNNSPLHF.

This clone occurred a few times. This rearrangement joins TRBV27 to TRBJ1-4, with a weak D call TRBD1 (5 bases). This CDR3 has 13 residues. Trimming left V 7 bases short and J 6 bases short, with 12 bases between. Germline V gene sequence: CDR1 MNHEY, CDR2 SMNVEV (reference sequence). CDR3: CASKAGGDEKLFF. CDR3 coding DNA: TGTGCCAGCAAGGCGGGGGGTGATGAAAAACTGTTTTTT.

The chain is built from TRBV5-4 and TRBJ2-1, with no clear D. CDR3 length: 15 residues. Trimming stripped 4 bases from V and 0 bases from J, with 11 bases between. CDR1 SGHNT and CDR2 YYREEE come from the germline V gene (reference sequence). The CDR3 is CASSTRWSSYNEQFF. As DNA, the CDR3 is TGTGCCAGCAGCACCCGCTGGAGCTCCTACAATGAGCAGTTCTTC.

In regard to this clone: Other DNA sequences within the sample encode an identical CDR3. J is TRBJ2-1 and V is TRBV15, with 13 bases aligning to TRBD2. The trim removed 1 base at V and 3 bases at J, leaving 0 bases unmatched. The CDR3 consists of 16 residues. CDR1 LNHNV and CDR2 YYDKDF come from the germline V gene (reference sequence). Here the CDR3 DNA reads TGTGCCACCAGCAGAGGGACTAGCGGGGGCTACAATGAGCAGTTCTTC. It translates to CATSRGTSGGYNEQFF.

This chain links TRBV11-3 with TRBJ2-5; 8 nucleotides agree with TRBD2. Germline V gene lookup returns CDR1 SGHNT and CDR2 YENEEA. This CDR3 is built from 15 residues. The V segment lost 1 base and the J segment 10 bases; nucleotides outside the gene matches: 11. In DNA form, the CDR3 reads TGTGCCAGCAGCTTAGCGCGCGGGGGGCCAAGAGACCAGTACTTC. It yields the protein CASSLARGGPRDQYF.

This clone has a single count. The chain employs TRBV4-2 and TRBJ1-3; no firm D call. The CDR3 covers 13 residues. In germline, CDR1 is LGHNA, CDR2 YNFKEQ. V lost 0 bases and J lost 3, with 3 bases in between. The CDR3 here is CASSQEYGNTIYF. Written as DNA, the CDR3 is TGTGCCAGCAGCCAAGAATATGGAAACACCATATATTTT.

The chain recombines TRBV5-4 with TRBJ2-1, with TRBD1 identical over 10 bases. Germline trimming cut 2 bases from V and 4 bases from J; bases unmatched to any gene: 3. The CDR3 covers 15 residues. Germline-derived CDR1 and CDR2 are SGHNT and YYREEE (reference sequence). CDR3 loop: CASSFGQGVYNEQFF. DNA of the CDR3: TGTGCCAGCAGCTTTGGACAGGGGGTTTACAATGAGCAGTTCTTC.